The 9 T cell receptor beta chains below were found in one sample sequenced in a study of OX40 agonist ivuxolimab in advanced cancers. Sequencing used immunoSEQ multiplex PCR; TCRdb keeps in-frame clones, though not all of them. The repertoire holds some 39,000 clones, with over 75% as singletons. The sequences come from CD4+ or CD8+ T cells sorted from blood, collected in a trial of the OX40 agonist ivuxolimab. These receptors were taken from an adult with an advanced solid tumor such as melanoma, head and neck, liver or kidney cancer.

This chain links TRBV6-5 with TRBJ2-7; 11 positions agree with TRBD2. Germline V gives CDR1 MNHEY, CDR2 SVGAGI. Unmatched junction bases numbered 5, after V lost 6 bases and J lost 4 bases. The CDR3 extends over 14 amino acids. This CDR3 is CASRRLAGSYEQYF. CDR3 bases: TGTGCCAGCAGAAGACTAGCGGGATCATACGAGCAGTACTTC.

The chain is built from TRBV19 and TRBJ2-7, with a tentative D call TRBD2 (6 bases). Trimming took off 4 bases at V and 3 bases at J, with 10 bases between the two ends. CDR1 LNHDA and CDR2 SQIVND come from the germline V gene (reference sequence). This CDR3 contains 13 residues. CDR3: CASSKEGLYEQYF. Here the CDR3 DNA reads TGTGCCAGTAGTAAGGAGGGGCTCTACGAGCAGTACTTC.

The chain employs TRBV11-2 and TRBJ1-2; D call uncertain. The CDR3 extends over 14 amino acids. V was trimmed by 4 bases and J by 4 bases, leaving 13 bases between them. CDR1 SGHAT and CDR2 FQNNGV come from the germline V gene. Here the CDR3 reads CASSSLRGPYGYTF. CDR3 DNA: TGTGCCAGCAGCTCCCTCAGAGGACCCTATGGCTACACCTTC.

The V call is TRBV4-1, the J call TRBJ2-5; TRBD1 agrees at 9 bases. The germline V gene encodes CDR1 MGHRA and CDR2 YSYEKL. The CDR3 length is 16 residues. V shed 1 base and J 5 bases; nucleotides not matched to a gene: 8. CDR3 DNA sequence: TGCGCCAGCAGCCAAGGTCCGGACAGGGGAAGGGAGACCCAGTACTTC. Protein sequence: CASSQGPDRGRETQYF.

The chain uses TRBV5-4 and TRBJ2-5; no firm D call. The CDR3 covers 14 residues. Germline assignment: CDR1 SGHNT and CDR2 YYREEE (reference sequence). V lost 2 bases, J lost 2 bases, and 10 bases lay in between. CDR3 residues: CASSLGPSQETQYF. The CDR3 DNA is TGTGCCAGCAGCTTAGGCCCGTCTCAAGAGACCCAGTACTTC.

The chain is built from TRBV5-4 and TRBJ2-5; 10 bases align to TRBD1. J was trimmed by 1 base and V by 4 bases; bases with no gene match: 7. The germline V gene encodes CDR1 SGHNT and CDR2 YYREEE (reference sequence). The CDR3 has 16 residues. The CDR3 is CASSRRTGGIQETQYF. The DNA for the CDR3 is TGTGCCAGCAGCCGGCGGACAGGGGGTATCCAAGAGACCCAGTACTTC. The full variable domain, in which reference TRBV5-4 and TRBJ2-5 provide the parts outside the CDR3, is ETGVTQSPTHLIKTRGQQVTLRCSSQSGHNTVSWYQQALGQGPQFIFQYYREEENGRGNFPPRFSGLQFPNYSSELNVNALELDDSALYLCASSRRTGGIQETQYFGPGTRLLVL.

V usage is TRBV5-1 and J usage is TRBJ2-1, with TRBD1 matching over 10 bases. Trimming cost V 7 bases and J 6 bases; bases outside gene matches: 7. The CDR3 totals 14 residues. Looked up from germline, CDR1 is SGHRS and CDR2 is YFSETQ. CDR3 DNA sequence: TGCGCCAGCTTACCGGGACAGGGGTTCAATGAGCAGTTCTTC. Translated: CASLPGQGFNEQFF.

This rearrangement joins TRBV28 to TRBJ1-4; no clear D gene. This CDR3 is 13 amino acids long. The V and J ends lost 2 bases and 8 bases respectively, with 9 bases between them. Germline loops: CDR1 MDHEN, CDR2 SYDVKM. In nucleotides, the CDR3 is TGTGCCAGCAGTTTAGTTTCTGGCGAAAAACTGTTTTTT. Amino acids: CASSLVSGEKLFF.

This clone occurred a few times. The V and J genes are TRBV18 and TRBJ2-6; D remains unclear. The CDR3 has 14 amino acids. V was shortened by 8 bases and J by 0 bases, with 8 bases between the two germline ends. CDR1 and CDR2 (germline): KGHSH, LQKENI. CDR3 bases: TGTGCCAGCCAAAGCTACTCTGGGGCCAACGTCCTGACTTTC. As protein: CASQSYSGANVLTF.